This entry concerns a single T cell receptor (beta chain). Trimming left V 1 base short and J 6 bases short, with 7 bases between. The CDR3 is 12 amino acids. The germline V gene encodes CDR1 SQVTM and CDR2 ANQGSEA. In the study's own analysis: Reference gene primer amplification yielded estimated nucleated cell counts. Sequencing was performed with immunoSEQ multiplex PCR; in TCRdb, only in-frame clones are kept and a portion is missing. That table is the source of V, J and clone size, and D and trimming were worked out from the DNA. Of roughly 180,000 clones in the sample, roughly nine tenths were seen once. The sample originates from a study of blood T cell repertoires in COVID-19.

The chain carries TRBV29-1 and TRBJ1-5; the D is unclear. The sample was peripheral blood. This TCR derives from a man in his sixties or seventies with active or convalescent COVID-19. The CDR3 region has the DNA TGCAGCGTTGAAGCACCGGGTCAGCCCCAGCATTTT. It is translated as CSVEAPGQPQHF.